The 22 T cell receptor beta chains presented below share a single source sample, sequenced in a study of monozygotic twins with inflammatory bowel disease. TCRdb derives one entry per CDR3 protein from the 5' RACE reads, leaving out DNA. Listed are 350,000 to 550,000 distinct CDR3 sequences; around 2.4% falls within the top ten. The sample was blood. These receptors all come from a human donor with ulcerative colitis or Crohn's disease, or a healthy co-twin of an affected twin (not recorded which).

This chain connects TRBV12-3 or TRBV12-4 to TRBJ1-5; TCRdb's D call, TRBD1, is unchecked because there is no DNA. CDR3 length: 14 amino acids. CDR3 in amino acids: CASSRTDSNQPQHF.

The V gene is TRBV29-1, the J gene TRBJ2-1; absent DNA, TCRdb's TRBD2 call cannot be checked. The length of the CDR3 is 13 residues. In germline, CDR1 is SQVTM, CDR2 ANQGSEA. The chain's CDR3 is CSALTSGDNEQFF.

The chain employs TRBV6-1 and TRBJ2-1; TCRdb picks TRBD2, but there is no DNA to check that call. The CDR3 runs to 15 residues. The germline V gene has CDR1 MNHNS and CDR2 SASEGT. The CDR3 is CAGQNSGGLYNEQFF.

The J gene is TRBJ2-4, the V gene TRBV5-1; TCRdb's D call, TRBD1, is unchecked because there is no DNA. CDR1 is SGHRS and CDR2 is YFSETQ in the germline V gene. The length of the CDR3 is 16 residues. CDR3 sequence: CASSPTTDLAKNIQYF.

The chain couples TRBV19 to TRBJ1-3; the TRBD1 assignment by TCRdb is unverifiable without DNA. Germline CDR1 is LNHDA and CDR2 is SQIVND (reference sequence). This CDR3 is built from 15 residues. This chain's CDR3 is CASSSDAAGENTIYF.

The chain uses TRBV5-1 and TRBJ2-1. The V gene's germline CDR1 is SGHRS and CDR2 YFSETQ. The CDR3 is 11 amino acids. The CDR3 here is CASSLGHEQFF.

The V gene is TRBV29-1, the J gene TRBJ2-3. The CDR3 length is 12 residues. Germline V gene lookup returns CDR1 SQVTM and CDR2 ANQGSEA. The CDR3 sequence is CSVVWSTDTQYF.

The CDR3 sequence: CSVPGTGTVLNTEAFF. The genes are TRBV29-1 and TRBJ1-1; TCRdb proposes TRBD1, but this gene call is untestable without DNA. This CDR3 is 16 amino acids long. Germline loops: CDR1 SQVTM, CDR2 ANQGSEA.

The chain has TRBV18 and TRBJ2-7. Germline loops: CDR1 KGHSH, CDR2 LQKENI. This CDR3 is 14 amino acids long. CDR3 protein: CASSPSLETYEQYF. Supplemented by reference TRBV18 and TRBJ2-7, the full variable domain reads NAGVMQNPRHLVRRRGQEARLRCSPMKGHSHVYWYRQLPEEGLKFMVYLQKENIIDESGMPKERFSAEFPKEGPSILRIQQVVRGDSAAYFCASSPSLETYEQYFGPGTRLTVT.

The chain has TRBV14 and TRBJ1-1. Per germline, CDR1 SGHDN and CDR2 FVKESK. The CDR3 has 15 residues. CDR3 in amino acids: CASSQLRDSNTEAFF. The full variable domain, with the rest looked up from reference TRBV14 and TRBJ1-1, is EAGVTQFPSHSVIEKGQTVTLRCDPISGHDNLYWYRRVMGKEIKFLLHFVKESKQDESGMPNNRFLAERTGGTYSTLKVQPAELEDSGVYFCASSQLRDSNTEAFFGQGTRLTVV.

The chain uses TRBV7-9 and TRBJ1-1. Germline lookup yields CDR1 SEHNR and CDR2 FQNEAQ (reference sequence). This CDR3 contains 14 residues. The CDR3 protein is CASSLQSGETEAFF. Looking up the rest from reference TRBV7-9 and TRBJ1-1 gives the full variable domain: DTGVSQNPRHKITKRGQNVTFRCDPISEHNRLYWYRQTLGQGPEFLTYFQNEAQLEKSRLLSDRFSAERPKGSFSTLEIQRTEQGDSAMYLCASSLQSGETEAFFGQGTRLTVV.

The genes are TRBV5-1 and TRBJ2-3; there is no DNA to check the TCRdb D call of TRBD1. CDR3 length: 13 residues. Looked up from germline, CDR1 is SGHRS and CDR2 is YFSETQ. The CDR3 is CASKPLPADTQYF. The full variable domain, its missing parts supplied by reference TRBV5-1 and TRBJ2-3, is KAGVTQTPRYLIKTRGQQVTLSCSPISGHRSVSWYQQTPGQGLQFLFEYFSETQRNKGNFPGRFSGRQFSNSRSEMNVSTLELGDSALYLCASKPLPADTQYFGPGTRLTVL.

The chain has TRBV29-1 and TRBJ2-5; TCRdb gives TRBD1 as the D gene, but with no DNA this cannot be confirmed. The CDR3 consists of 13 residues. The germline V gene encodes CDR1 SQVTM and CDR2 ANQGSEA. The CDR3 sequence is CSAHGALQETQYF.

The genes are TRBV4-2 and TRBJ1-6; no DNA is available, so the TRBD1 call from TCRdb remains unchecked. The CDR3 is 16 residues long. Germline CDR1 reads LGHNA; CDR2 reads YNFKEQ. CDR3: CASSQRGAGDNSPLHF.

The chain is built from TRBV29-1 and TRBJ2-3. Germline CDR1 is SQVTM and CDR2 is ANQGSEA. This CDR3 spans 15 amino acids. This CDR3 reads CSVTDRLHSTDTQYF.

The chain carries TRBV10-3 and TRBJ2-3; the D gene TCRdb calls, TRBD1, cannot be checked with no DNA. The germline CDR1 and CDR2 sequences are ENHRY and SYGVKD. The CDR3 spans 15 residues. CDR3 sequence: CAIRTGTGNPDTQYF.

The genes are TRBV20-1 and TRBJ2-6; TCRdb calls TRBD1, which cannot be checked without DNA. Germline assignment: CDR1 DFQATT and CDR2 SNEGSKA (reference sequence). The CDR3 is made up of 15 amino acids. CDR3 residues: CSATDRGPGANVLTF.

The gene calls are TRBV28 and TRBJ2-3; as DNA is missing, the TRBD2 call by TCRdb cannot be tested. The CDR3 extends over 18 amino acids. The germline V gene has CDR1 MDHEN and CDR2 SYDVKM. The CDR3 sequence is CASSSPGTSGSSLDTQYF. The complete variable domain, with remaining parts taken from reference TRBV28 and TRBJ2-3, reads DVKVTQSSRYLVKRTGEKVFLECVQDMDHENMFWYRQDPGLGLRLIYFSYDVKMKEKGDIPEGYSVSREKKERFSLILESASTNQTSMYLCASSSPGTSGSSLDTQYFGPGTRLTVL.

The chain employs TRBV20-1 and TRBJ1-6; there is no DNA to check the TCRdb D call of TRBD1. CDR3 length: 17 amino acids. Germline-derived CDR1 and CDR2 are DFQATT and SNEGSKA (reference sequence). CDR3 residues: CSARTGGRGSYNSPLHF.

The chain combines TRBV20-1 with TRBJ2-7; TCRdb selects TRBD1, and the lack of DNA leaves this call unchecked. There are 12 residues in the CDR3. Germline loops: CDR1 DFQATT, CDR2 SNEGSKA (reference sequence). This CDR3 reads CSARDTGYEQYF.

The CDR3 spells CASSLWAGATDTQYF. The V and J genes are TRBV7-3 and TRBJ2-3; TCRdb's D call, TRBD2, is unchecked because there is no DNA. The CDR3 consists of 15 residues. From germline, CDR1 is SGHTA and CDR2 FQGTGA.

The chain uses TRBV13 and TRBJ1-2; TCRdb returns TRBD1, unconfirmable since there is no DNA. The CDR3 has 15 residues. Germline V gives CDR1 PRHDT, CDR2 FYEKMQ (reference sequence). CDR3 in amino acids: CASSLLQEPDPGHTF.